These 25 T cell receptor beta chains share one sample of origin, sequenced in a study of blood T cell repertoires in COVID-19. Sequencing was performed with immunoSEQ multiplex PCR; in TCRdb, only in-frame clones are kept and a portion is missing. The sample has approximately 280,000 clones; more than 85% are singletons. The sequenced sample consisted of peripheral blood. These receptors were obtained from a man aged 40-49 years with acute or convalescent COVID-19.

The chain combines TRBV11-2 with TRBJ2-2; D remains unclear. In germline, CDR1 is SGHAT, CDR2 FQNNGV. The V end was cut by 0 bases, the J end by 8 bases, with 13 bases between. The CDR3 is made up of 15 amino acids. CDR3 residues: CASSLDLPPLGELFF. The CDR3 DNA sequence: TGTGCCAGCAGCTTAGACCTTCCCCCCCTAGGGGAGCTGTTTTTT.

The CDR3 DNA is TGTGCCAGCAGAGCGGGACTGCAGGGCCATGGCTACACCTTC. As protein: CASRAGLQGHGYTF. This chain uses TRBV2 with TRBJ1-2, with D possibly TRBD1 on 5 matching bases. The germline V and J ends were trimmed by 6 bases and 6 bases, with 17 bases remaining between them. This CDR3 is built from 14 residues. CDR1 and CDR2 (germline): SNHLY, FYNNEI.

The chain links TRBV2 to TRBJ2-3; 8 nucleotides match TRBD2. The CDR3 covers 14 residues. Germline CDR1 and CDR2: SNHLY and FYNNEI. The ends lost 6 bases at V and 8 bases at J; junction bases unmatched: 10. The CDR3 region is CASSFGGAGGTQYF. The CDR3 nucleotides read TGTGCCAGCAGCTTCGGGGGGGCCGGGGGTACGCAGTATTTT.

This clone appeared once. The genes are TRBV2 and TRBJ2-7, with D perhaps TRBD1 (5 bases). From germline, CDR1 is SNHLY and CDR2 FYNNEI. The ends were cut back, 6 bases at V and 1 base at J, with 13 bases in the middle. This CDR3 is 14 amino acids long. CDR3 nucleotides: TGTGCCAGCAGCGAGACAGAGATTTCCTACGAGCAGTACTTC. Protein product: CASSETEISYEQYF. Filled out from reference TRBV2 and TRBJ2-7, the complete variable domain reads EPEVTQTPSHQVTQMGQEVILRCVPISNHLYFYWYRQILGQKVEFLVSFYNNEISEKSEIFDDQFSVERPDGSNFTLKIRSTKLEDSAMYFCASSETEISYEQYFGPGTRLTVT.

This clone was seen just once. Within the sample, other DNA sequences also encode this same CDR3. The rearrangement joins TRBV11-2 to TRBJ1-1; D unclear. Germline V gene sequence: CDR1 SGHAT, CDR2 FQNNGV. Trimming took off 0 bases at V and 1 base at J, with 6 bases between the two ends. CDR3 length equals 14 residues. CDR3 sequence reads: CASSLDRRNTEAFF. The CDR3 DNA follows: TGTGCCAGCAGCTTAGATCGCAGGAACACTGAAGCTTTCTTT.

This clone appeared a few times. This chain uses TRBV2 with TRBJ2-1; D unresolved. V lost 7 bases and J 7 bases, leaving 8 bases between the germline ends. The germline CDR1 and CDR2 sequences are SNHLY and FYNNEI. The CDR3 consists of 11 residues. This chain's CDR3 is CASTRYNEQFF. CDR3 in DNA: TGTGCCAGCACTAGGTATAATGAGCAGTTCTTC.

V gene TRBV3-1 (or the pseudogene TRBV3-2) combines with J gene TRBJ1-6, with a tentative D call TRBD1 (6 bases). Germline CDR1 reads LGHDT; CDR2 reads YNNKEL (reference sequence). This CDR3 has 14 amino acids. The V end was cut by 1 base, the J end by 7 bases, with 8 bases between. The DNA for the CDR3 is TGTGCCAGCAGCCAAGGAAGGGGGAATTCACCCCTCCACTTT. Its protein is CASSQGRGNSPLHF.

DNA of the CDR3: TGCGCCAGCCGAAGAGAAACTGAAGCTTTCTTT. Translating it yields CASRRETEAFF. This rearrangement joins TRBV5-1 to TRBJ1-1; D remains ambiguous. V lost 7 bases to trimming and J lost 5 bases, with 9 bases between them. The CDR3 is 11 amino acids. Germline loops: CDR1 SGHRS, CDR2 YFSETQ.

J is TRBJ1-6 and V is TRBV15; D is ambiguous. Germline assignment: CDR1 LNHNV and CDR2 YYDKDF (reference sequence). The CDR3 runs 13 residues. With 1 base removed from V and 14 bases from J, the gap between germline ends came to 12 bases. The CDR3 bases are TGTGCCACCAGCAGAGCGACTCCGGGGTCCCTCCACTTT. Its translation: CATSRATPGSLHF.

The chain has TRBV7-9 and TRBJ2-2, with TRBD1 matching 9 bases. The CDR3 extends over 17 amino acids. Trimming took 2 bases from V and 4 from J; bases not matched to a gene: 8. Germline V gene sequence: CDR1 SEHNR, CDR2 FQNEAQ (reference sequence). CDR3 bases: TGTGCCAGCAGCTTAAGGACAGGGGAAGTGGTCACCGGGGAGCTGTTTTTT. It is translated as CASSLRTGEVVTGELFF.

This chain joins TRBV27 and TRBJ1-5; maybe TRBD1 (6 bases). Between the trimmed V and J ends, which lost 5 bases and 6 bases, there was a span of 14 bases. Germline CDR1 reads MNHEY; CDR2 reads SMNVEV (reference sequence). The CDR3 is 14 residues long. CDR3 sequence (DNA): TGTGCCAGCAGTCCGAGGACAGAAGGTCAGCCCCAGCATTTT. Translating gives CASSPRTEGQPQHF.

The V and J genes are TRBV2 and TRBJ2-6, with 7 bases lining up with TRBD1. The CDR3 length is 15 residues. V lost 6 bases, J lost 0 bases, and 2 bases stayed unmatched. From germline, CDR1 is SNHLY and CDR2 FYNNEI. This CDR3 is CASRGDSSGANVLTF. The DNA for the CDR3 is TGTGCCAGCAGAGGGGACAGCTCTGGGGCCAACGTCCTGACTTTC.

The V call is TRBV7-7, the J call TRBJ2-7, with 7 bases lining up with TRBD1. CDR3 size: 15 residues. Unmatched junction bases numbered 9, after V lost 2 bases and J lost 5 bases. Germline CDR1 SSHAT, CDR2 FNYEAQ (reference sequence). CDR3 sequence: CASSLIGGAENEQYF. CDR3 in DNA: TGTGCCAGCAGCTTAATAGGGGGCGCCGAGAACGAGCAGTACTTC.

The chain recombines TRBV18 with TRBJ2-7, with 7 bases fitting TRBD1. Germline trimming cut 6 bases from V and 2 bases from J; bases unmatched to any gene: 10. Germline V gene data show CDR1 as KGHSH and CDR2 as LQKENI. The length of the CDR3 is 15 residues. As DNA, the CDR3 is TGTGCCAGCTCCCCGACAGGGACCTTAACCTACGAGCAGTACTTC. This translates into CASSPTGTLTYEQYF.

The chain uses TRBV19 and TRBJ1-2; D remains ambiguous. The CDR3 loop spans 13 amino acids. From germline, CDR1 is LNHDA and CDR2 SQIVND (reference sequence). V was cut by 5 bases and J by 5 bases, with 12 bases left in between. The CDR3 DNA follows: TGTGCCAGTAGTGAAGCGGGTAGATATGGCTACACCTTC. Protein product: CASSEAGRYGYTF.

The genes are TRBV24-1 and TRBJ1-4; 8 bases fit TRBD1. V shed 2 bases, J shed 5 bases, and the junction held 6 bases outside the gene matches. CDR1 KGHDR and CDR2 SFDVKD come from the germline V gene. The CDR3 is 16 residues long. CDR3 residues: CATSDSRTGRNEKLFF. CDR3 nucleotide sequence: TGTGCCACCAGTGATTCCCGGACAGGGCGCAATGAAAAACTGTTTTTT.

CDR3 bases: TGTGCCACCAGCAGTAACAGACCCCACTATGGCTACACCTTC. This sequence encodes CATSSNRPHYGYTF. The rearrangement uses TRBV15 and TRBJ1-2; no reliable D call. Trimming cost V 3 bases and J 3 bases, with 11 bases left between them. Germline V gives CDR1 LNHNV, CDR2 YYDKDF (reference sequence). The CDR3 is made up of 14 amino acids.

The chain couples TRBV24-1 to TRBJ2-1, with TRBD1 identical over 10 bases. The germline gives CDR1 KGHDR, CDR2 SFDVKD. The CDR3 is 16 amino acids. V lost 3 bases, J lost 8 bases, and 9 bases stayed unmatched. CDR3 amino acids: CATSDPGQGDRHEQFF. In nucleotides, the CDR3 is TGTGCCACCAGTGATCCCGGACAGGGGGATCGACATGAGCAGTTCTTC.

The chain links TRBV25-1 to TRBJ2-4, with 8 bases identical to TRBD1. The CDR3 extends over 14 amino acids. The junction had 5 bases not matched to a gene; V was cut back by 3 bases and J by 7 bases. CDR1 is MGHDK and CDR2 is SYGVNS in the germline V gene. The CDR3 protein is CASSDPTGVNIQYF. CDR3 nucleotides: TGTGCCAGCAGTGACCCGACAGGGGTGAACATTCAGTACTTC. The full variable domain, in which reference TRBV25-1 and TRBJ2-4 provide the parts outside the CDR3, is EADIYQTPRYLVIGTGKKITLECSQTMGHDKMYWYQQDPGMELHLIHYSYGVNSTEKGDLSSESTVSRIRTEHFPLTLESARPSHTSQYLCASSDPTGVNIQYFGAGTRLSVL.

This sequence joins TRBV5-1 and TRBJ2-1; D is possibly TRBD1 (6 bases). CDR1 and CDR2 (germline): SGHRS, YFSETQ. The CDR3 consists of 16 residues. Between the trimmed V and J ends, which lost 1 base and 0 bases, there was a span of 11 bases. CDR3 protein: CASSLLGQSSYNEQFF. The CDR3 DNA is TGCGCCAGCAGCTTGCTTGGACAGAGCTCCTACAATGAGCAGTTCTTC.

The chain carries TRBV4-1 and TRBJ2-1, with D maybe TRBD2 (5 bases). Germline assignment: CDR1 MGHRA and CDR2 YSYEKL. The CDR3 has 18 residues. The V gene lost 1 base and the J gene lost 1 base, with 17 bases spanning the gap. The CDR3 region has the DNA TGCGCCAGCAGCCAAGTCGGAGGTCGGTGGGGTTCCTACAATGAGCAGTTCTTC. This translates into CASSQVGGRWGSYNEQFF.

In the case of this clone: Other DNA sequences in the sample encode the same CDR3. The chain uses TRBV5-1 and TRBJ2-1, with TRBD2 matching 10 bases. V lost 2 bases, J lost 4 bases, and 6 bases stayed unmatched. The CDR3 consists of 16 residues. Per the germline V gene, CDR1 is SGHRS and CDR2 is YFSETQ. DNA for the CDR3: TGCGCCAGCAGCTTCAATAGCGGGGGGTCGTACAATGAGCAGTTCTTC. It codes for CASSFNSGGSYNEQFF.

This sequence joins TRBV3-1 (or the pseudogene TRBV3-2) and TRBJ2-3; D is perhaps TRBD2 (5 bases). The CDR3 spans 15 residues. Trimming cost V 4 bases and J 13 bases, with 24 bases left between them. Looked up from germline, CDR1 is LGHDT and CDR2 is YNNKEL (reference sequence). For the CDR3, the DNA is TGTGCCAGCAGCCCGCGTCGGGGTTTTAGCGAGGTAAAGTATTTT. Translating gives CASSPRRGFSEVKYF.

This rearrangement joins TRBV21-1 to TRBJ2-4; the table's D gene call, TRBD1, was not cross checked with the DNA. TRBV21-1 is listed as a pseudogene. This CDR3 spans 19 amino acids. The CDR3 DNA is TGTGCCAGCAGCAAAAAGAGGGCAGGGGCACAACTAGCCAAAAACATTCAGTACTTC. Translation: CASSKKRAGAQLAKNIQYF.

This chain joins TRBV2 and TRBJ1-2, with D maybe TRBD1 (5 bases). With 1 base removed from V and 8 bases from J, the gap between germline ends came to 17 bases. Germline-derived CDR1 and CDR2 are SNHLY and FYNNEI. The CDR3 has 15 residues. The CDR3 nucleotides are TGTGCCAGCAGTGAAGGTGATCCCCGGGGGAAGGGCTACACCTTC. This translates into CASSEGDPRGKGYTF.